This TCR beta chain was found in a study of shared clonotypes between healthy human individuals. The healthy adult donors were HIV-negative and reported no recent acute infections or vaccinations. The CDR3 contains 15 residues. The V gene lost 3 bases and the J gene lost 8 bases, with 18 bases spanning the gap. Germline CDR1 and CDR2: SGDLS and YYNGEE. The data were produced by immunoSEQ multiplex PCR, yet TCRdb's version contains in-frame clones alone and is incomplete. The data show some 490,000 clones, over 70% seen once. The chain is built from TRBV9 and TRBJ2-1; D might be TRBD1 (5 bases). This TCR was sampled from a woman between 40 and 50 years old in good health. Some clones in this sample may be carry-over from other donors' samples. The material sequenced was PBMCs. The CDR3 is CASSALIGEVDEQFF. Here the CDR3 DNA reads TGTGCCAGCAGCGCCCTTATAGGGGAAGTTGATGAGCAGTTCTTC. The variable domain in full, with the rest retrieved from reference TRBV9 and TRBJ2-1, is DSGVTQTPKHLITATGQRVTLRCSPRSGDLSVYWYQQSLDQGLQFLIQYYNGEERAKGNILERFSAQQFPDLHSELNLSSLELGDSALYFCASSALIGEVDEQFFGPGTRLTVL.